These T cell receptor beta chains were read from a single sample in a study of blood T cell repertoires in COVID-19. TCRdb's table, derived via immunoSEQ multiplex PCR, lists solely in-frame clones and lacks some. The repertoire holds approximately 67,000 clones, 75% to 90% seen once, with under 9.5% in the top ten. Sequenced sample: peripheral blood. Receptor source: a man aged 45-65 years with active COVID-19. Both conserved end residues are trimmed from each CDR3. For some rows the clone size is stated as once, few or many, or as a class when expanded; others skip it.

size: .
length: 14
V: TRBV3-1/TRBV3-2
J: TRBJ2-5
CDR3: ASSQRHRGSQETQY

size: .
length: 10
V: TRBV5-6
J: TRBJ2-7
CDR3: ASSLSGYEQY

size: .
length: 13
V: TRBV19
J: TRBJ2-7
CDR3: ASEDSGQGVYEQY

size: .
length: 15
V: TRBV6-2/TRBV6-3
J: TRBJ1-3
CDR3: ASSYGPQGTPGNTIY

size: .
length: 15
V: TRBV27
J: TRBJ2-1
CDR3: ASSLRRGSGGAHEQF

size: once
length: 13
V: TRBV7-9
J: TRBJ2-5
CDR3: ASSFPGGSQETQY

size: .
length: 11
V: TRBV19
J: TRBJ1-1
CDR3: ASSFGQGVVAF

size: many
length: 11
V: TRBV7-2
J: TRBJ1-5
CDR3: ASSPYSNQPQH

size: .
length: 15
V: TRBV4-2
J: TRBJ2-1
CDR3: ASSQDRTSGIGREQF

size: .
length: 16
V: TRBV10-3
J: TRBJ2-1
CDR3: AISESTPSSGSSDEQF

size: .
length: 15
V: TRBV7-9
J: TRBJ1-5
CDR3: ASSSHGGPDSNQPQH

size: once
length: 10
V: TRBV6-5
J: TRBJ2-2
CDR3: ASSTGTGELF

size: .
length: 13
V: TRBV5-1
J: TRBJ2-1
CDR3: ASSLDRGSNNEQF

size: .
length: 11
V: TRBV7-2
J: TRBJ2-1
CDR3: ASSFRSRDEQF

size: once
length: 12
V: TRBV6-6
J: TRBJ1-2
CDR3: ASRMLGTGYGYT

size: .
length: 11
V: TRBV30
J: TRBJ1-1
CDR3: ACRRRVNTEAF

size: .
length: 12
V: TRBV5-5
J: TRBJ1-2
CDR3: ASSLTGGGYGYT

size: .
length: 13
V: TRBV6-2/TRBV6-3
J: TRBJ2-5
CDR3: ASSYPGQGRETQY

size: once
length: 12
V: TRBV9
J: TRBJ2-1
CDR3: ASSDSGGLNEQF

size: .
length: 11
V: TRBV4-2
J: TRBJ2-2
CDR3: ASSQERGGELF

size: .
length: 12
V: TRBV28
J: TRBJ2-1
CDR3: ASRGGQSYNEQF

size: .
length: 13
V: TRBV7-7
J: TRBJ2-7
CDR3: ASSFGQKSSYEQY

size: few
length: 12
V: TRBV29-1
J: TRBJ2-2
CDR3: SVQGQGTTGELF

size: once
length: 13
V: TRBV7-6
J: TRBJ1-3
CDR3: ASSLGPTGGNTIY

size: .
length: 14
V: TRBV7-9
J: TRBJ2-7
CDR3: ASSRDWGPLLGEQY

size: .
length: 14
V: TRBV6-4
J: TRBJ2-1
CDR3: ASSDSASGRIDEQF

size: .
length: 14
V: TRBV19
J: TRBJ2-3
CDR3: ASSIRLAGGTDTQY

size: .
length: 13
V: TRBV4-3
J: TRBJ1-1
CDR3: ASSQARGGATEAF

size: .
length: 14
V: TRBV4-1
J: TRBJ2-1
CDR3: ASSQEARVPYNEQF

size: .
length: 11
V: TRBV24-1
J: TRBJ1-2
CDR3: ATSDQTGGGYT

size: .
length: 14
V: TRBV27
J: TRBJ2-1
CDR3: ASSRPTGTTNNEQF

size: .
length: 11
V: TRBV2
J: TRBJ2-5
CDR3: AAGSGIQETQY

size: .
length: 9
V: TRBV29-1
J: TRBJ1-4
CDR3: SVEERDSSF

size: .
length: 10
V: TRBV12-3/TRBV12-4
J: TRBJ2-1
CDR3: ASSPRTSGPV

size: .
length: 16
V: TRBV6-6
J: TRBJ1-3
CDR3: ASSRPGQVGSSGNTIY

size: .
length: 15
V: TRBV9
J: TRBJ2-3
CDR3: ASSVTAGTPYSDTQY

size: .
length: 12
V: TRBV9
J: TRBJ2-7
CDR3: ASSVGTGPYEQY

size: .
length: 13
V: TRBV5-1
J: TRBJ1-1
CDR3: ASSLVIIGDTEAF

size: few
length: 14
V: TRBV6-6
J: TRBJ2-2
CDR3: ASSPRRSQTTGELF

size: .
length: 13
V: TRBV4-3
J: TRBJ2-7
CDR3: ASSQDSGGVYEQY

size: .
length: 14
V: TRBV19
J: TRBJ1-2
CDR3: ASTRGAGAGNYGYT

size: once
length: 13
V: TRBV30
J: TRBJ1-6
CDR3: AWSTRTTDNSPLH

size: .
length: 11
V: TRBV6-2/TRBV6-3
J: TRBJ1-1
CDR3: ASSYRRGTEAF